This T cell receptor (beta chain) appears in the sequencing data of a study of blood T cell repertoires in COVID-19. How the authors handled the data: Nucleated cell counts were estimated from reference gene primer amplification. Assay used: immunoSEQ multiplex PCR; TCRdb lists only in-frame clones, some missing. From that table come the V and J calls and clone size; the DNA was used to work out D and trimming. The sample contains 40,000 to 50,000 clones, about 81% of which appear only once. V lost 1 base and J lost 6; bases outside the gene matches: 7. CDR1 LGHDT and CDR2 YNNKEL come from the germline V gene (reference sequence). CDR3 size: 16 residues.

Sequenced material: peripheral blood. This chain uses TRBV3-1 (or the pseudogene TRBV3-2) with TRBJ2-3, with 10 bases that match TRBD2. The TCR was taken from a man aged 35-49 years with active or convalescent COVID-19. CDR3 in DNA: TGTGCCAGCAGCCAAGGACGGACTAGCGGTTGGGATACGCAGTATTTT. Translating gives CASSQGRTSGWDTQYF.